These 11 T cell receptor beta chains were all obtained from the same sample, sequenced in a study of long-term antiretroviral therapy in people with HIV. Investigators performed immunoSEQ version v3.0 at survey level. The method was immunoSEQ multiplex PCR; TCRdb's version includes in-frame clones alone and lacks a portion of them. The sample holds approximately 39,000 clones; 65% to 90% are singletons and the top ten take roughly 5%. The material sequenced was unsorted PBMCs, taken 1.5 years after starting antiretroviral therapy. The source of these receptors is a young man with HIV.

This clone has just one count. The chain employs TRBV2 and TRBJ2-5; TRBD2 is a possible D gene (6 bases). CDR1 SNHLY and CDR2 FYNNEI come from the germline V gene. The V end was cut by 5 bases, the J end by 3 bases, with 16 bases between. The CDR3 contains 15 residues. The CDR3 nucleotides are TGTGCCAGCAGTTCTGGCGGGGTCTTGAAAGAGACCCAGTACTTC. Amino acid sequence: CASSSGGVLKETQYF.

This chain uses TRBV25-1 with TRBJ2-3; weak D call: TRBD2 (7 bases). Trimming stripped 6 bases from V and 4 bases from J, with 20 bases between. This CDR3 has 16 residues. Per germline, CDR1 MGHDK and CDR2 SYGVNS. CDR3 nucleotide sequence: TGTGCCAGCAGGGCCACAGGGAGGGGTTTTGCAGATACGCAGTATTTT. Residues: CASRATGRGFADTQYF. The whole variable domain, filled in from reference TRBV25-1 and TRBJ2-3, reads EADIYQTPRYLVIGTGKKITLECSQTMGHDKMYWYQQDPGMELHLIHYSYGVNSTEKGDLSSESTVSRIRTEHFPLTLESARPSHTSQYLCASRATGRGFADTQYFGPGTRLTVL.

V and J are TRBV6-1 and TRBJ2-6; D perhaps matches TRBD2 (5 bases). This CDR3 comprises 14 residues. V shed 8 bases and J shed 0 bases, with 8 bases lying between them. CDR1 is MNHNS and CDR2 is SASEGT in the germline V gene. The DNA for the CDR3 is TGTGCCAGCGAGCGGAACTCTGGGGCCAACGTCCTGACTTTC. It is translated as CASERNSGANVLTF.

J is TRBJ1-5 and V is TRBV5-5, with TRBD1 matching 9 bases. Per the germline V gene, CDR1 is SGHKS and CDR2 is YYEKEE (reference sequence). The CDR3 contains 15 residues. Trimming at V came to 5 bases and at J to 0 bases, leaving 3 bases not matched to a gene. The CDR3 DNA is TGTGCCAGCAGTCGGACAGGGGTTAGCAATCAGCCCCAGCATTTT. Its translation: CASSRTGVSNQPQHF.

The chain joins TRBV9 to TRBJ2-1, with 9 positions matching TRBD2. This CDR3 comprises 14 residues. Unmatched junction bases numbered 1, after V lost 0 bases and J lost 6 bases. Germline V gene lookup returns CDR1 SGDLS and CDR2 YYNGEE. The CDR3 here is CASSVGSGSNEQFF. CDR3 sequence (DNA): TGTGCCAGCAGCGTAGGTAGCGGGAGCAATGAGCAGTTCTTC.

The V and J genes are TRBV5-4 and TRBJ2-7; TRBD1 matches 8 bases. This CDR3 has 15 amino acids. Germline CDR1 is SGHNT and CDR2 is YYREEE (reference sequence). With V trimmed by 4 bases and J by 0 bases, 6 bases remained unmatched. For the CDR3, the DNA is TGTGCCAGCAGCCTGCAGACAGGGGCCTCCTACGAGCAGTACTTC. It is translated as CASSLQTGASYEQYF. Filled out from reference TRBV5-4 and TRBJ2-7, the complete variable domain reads ETGVTQSPTHLIKTRGQQVTLRCSSQSGHNTVSWYQQALGQGPQFIFQYYREEENGRGNFPPRFSGLQFPNYSSELNVNALELDDSALYLCASSLQTGASYEQYFGPGTRLTVT.

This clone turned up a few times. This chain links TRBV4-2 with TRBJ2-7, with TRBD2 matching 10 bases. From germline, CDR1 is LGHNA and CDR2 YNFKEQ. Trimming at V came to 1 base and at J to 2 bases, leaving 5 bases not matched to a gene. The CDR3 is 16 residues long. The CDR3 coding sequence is TGTGCCAGCAGCCAAGGTATCGGGACTAGCGCCTACGAGCAGTACTTC. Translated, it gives CASSQGIGTSAYEQYF.

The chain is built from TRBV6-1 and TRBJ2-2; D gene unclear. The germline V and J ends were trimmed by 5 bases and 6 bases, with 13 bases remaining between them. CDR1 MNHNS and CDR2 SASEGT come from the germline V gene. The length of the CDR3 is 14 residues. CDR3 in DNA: TGTGCCAGCAGTAAGGGCCCGGCCCCCGGGGAGCTGTTTTTT. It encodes CASSKGPAPGELFF.

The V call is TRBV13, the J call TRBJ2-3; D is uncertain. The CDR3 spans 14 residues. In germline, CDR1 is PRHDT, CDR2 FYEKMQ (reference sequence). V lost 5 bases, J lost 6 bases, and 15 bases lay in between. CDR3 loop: CASSTNHRLDTQYF. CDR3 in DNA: TGTGCCAGCAGCACGAACCACCGGTTGGATACGCAGTATTTT.

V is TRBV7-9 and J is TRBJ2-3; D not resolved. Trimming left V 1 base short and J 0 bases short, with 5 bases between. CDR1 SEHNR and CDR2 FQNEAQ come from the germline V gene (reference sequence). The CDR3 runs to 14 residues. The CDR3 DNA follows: TGTGCCAGCAGCTTAGGGGCTAGCACAGATACGCAGTATTTT. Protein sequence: CASSLGASTDTQYF.

DNA of the CDR3: TGTGCCAGCAGCTTGGCCGGAGTAGCGGGGGGAGAGACCCAGTACTTC. This codes for CASSLAGVAGGETQYF. The rearrangement uses TRBV5-4 and TRBJ2-5, with TRBD2 identical over 10 bases. Trimming took 0 bases from V and 4 from J; bases not matched to a gene: 6. CDR3 length: 16 residues. The V gene's germline CDR1 is SGHNT and CDR2 YYREEE (reference sequence).